This T cell receptor beta chain stems from a study of identical twins. Points from the study as a whole: Insertion counts were lower in abundant cord blood beta clonotypes, a trend that memory repertoires did not show.

Healthy Caucasians were all of the donors. Template switching added a universal primer binding site, and final cDNA carried unique molecular identifiers. TCRdb reanalysed the 5' RACE reads using MiXCR and keeps one entry per CDR3 protein. Counted here are a few hundred thousand distinct CDR3 sequences, approximately 15% occurring once; the ten biggest clones make up 0.8% to 1%. This clonotype was counted between two and nine times. What it recognizes is unknown. This same sample was also taken into another study, of yellow fever vaccine responses in identical twins. In that study: Reported findings indicate that twins' vaccine T cell responses seemed partially convergent, partially personalized.

The origin of this receptor is a woman between 18 and 29 years old in good health. Specimen: CD4+ T cells sorted from blood.

CDR3 residues: CASSTLGWGGGQETQYF. CDR3 bases: TGTGCCAGCAGCACGCTGGGGTGGGGGGGCGGACAAGAGACCCAGTACTTC. The chain has TRBV2 and TRBJ2-5; TRBD2 is a possible D gene (7 bases). This CDR3 spans 17 amino acids. The V gene's germline CDR1 is SNHLY and CDR2 FYNNEI. Trimming left V 6 bases short and J 2 bases short, with 22 bases between.